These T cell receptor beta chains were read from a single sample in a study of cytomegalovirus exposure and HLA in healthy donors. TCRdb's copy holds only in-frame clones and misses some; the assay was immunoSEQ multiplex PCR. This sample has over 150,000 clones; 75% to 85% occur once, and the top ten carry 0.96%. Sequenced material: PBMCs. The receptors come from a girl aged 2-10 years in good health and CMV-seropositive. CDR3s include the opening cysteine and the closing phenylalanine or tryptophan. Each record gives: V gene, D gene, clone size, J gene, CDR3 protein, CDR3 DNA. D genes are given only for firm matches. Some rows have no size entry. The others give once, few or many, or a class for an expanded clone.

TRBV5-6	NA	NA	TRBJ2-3	CASSSLGKGVEATDTQYF	TGTGCCAGCAGCTCACTGGGTAAGGGGGTTGAAGCCACAGATACGCAGTATTTT
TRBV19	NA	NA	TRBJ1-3	CASSAGRYFSGNTIYF	TGTGCCAGTAGTGCGGGACGTTATTTCTCTGGAAACACCATATATTTT
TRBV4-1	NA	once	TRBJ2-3	CASSHPLGGSDTQYF	TGCGCCAGCAGCCATCCCCTGGGAGGTTCAGATACGCAGTATTTT
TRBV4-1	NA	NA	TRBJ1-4	CASSRLQGGKNEKLFF	TGCGCCAGCAGCCGTCTTCAGGGAGGGAAAAATGAAAAACTGTTTTTT
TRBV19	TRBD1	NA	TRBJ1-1	CASSRQGGTEAFF	TGTGCCAGTAGTAGACAGGGAGGCACTGAAGCTTTCTTT
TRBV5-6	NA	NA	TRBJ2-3	CASSLEIFLGLEGTDTQYF	TGTGCCAGCAGCTTGGAGATTTTTTTGGGGTTGGAGGGCACAGATACGCAGTATTTT
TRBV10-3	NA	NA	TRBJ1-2	CAISDRSGRGYGYTF	TGTGCCATCAGTGACCGCTCCGGCAGGGGATATGGCTACACCTTC
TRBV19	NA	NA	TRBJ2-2	CASSIEGGVTGELFF	TGTGCCAGTAGTATAGAAGGTGGAGTCACCGGGGAGCTGTTTTTT
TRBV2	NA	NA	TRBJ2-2	CASEVYGELFF	TGTGCCAGCGAGGTCTACGGGGAGCTGTTTTTT
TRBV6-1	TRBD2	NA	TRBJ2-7	CASSVTSGSSNEQYF	TGTGCCAGCAGTGTTACTAGCGGGAGTTCAAACGAGCAGTACTTC
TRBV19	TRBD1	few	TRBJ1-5	CASSPRPTGGNQPQHF	TGTGCCAGTAGTCCTCGCCCGACAGGGGGCAATCAGCCCCAGCATTTT
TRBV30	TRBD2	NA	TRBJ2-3	CACSPPSGSEADTQYF	TGTGCCTGTAGCCCCCCTAGCGGGAGTGAGGCAGATACGCAGTATTTT
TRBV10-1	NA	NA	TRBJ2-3	CASSESLNTQYF	TGCGCCAGCAGTGAGAGCCTTAACACGCAGTATTTT
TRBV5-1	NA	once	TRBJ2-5	CASSSGLQETQYF	TGCGCCAGCAGCTCCGGACTCCAAGAGACCCAGTACTTC
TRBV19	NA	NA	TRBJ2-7	CASSIGTGTYEQYF	TGTGCCAGTAGTATAGGGACTGGGACCTACGAGCAGTACTTC
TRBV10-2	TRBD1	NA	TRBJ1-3	CASLSRQGGNTIYF	TGCGCCAGCCTTTCACGACAGGGTGGAAACACCATATATTTT
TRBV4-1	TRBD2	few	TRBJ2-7	CASSQEPSGSYEQYF	TGCGCCAGCAGCCAAGAGCCTAGCGGTTCCTACGAGCAGTACTTC
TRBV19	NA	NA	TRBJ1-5	CASSIGTVSNQPQHF	TGTGCCAGTAGTATAGGAACAGTTAGCAATCAGCCCCAGCATTTT
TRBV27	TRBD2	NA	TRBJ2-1	CASSSRTSGSANEQFF	TGTGCCAGCAGTTCAAGGACTAGCGGGAGCGCCAATGAGCAGTTCTTC
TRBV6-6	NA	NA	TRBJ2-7	CAGRRGDSYEQYF	TGTGCCGGAAGACGGGGAGACTCCTACGAGCAGTACTTC
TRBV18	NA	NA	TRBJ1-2	CASSPEGDGYTF	TGTGCCAGCTCACCTGAGGGGGATGGCTACACCTTC
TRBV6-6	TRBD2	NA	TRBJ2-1	CASSPRTSAANEQFF	TGTGCCAGCAGCCCACGGACTAGCGCTGCTAATGAGCAGTTCTTC
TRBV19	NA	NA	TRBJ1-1	CASSRAANTEAFF	TGTGCCAGTAGTAGGGCCGCGAACACTGAAGCTTTCTTT
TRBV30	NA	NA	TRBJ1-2	CAWSRGRGYTF	TGTGCCTGGAGTCGAGGGCGTGGCTACACCTTC
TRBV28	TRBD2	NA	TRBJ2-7	CASSSTVLLAGGSHF	TGTGCCAGCAGCTCGACCGTACTTCTAGCGGGAGGTTCCCACTTC
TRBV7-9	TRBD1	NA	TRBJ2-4	CASSLTGTALAKNIQYF	TGTGCCAGCAGCCTAACCGGGACAGCCCTAGCCAAAAACATTCAGTACTTC
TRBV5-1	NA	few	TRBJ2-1	CASSFGGGSQFF	TGCGCCAGCAGCTTCGGAGGTGGTAGTCAGTTCTTC
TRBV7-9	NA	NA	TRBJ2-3	CASSLGRANTQYF	TGTGCCAGCAGCTTAGGCAGGGCAAATACGCAGTATTTT
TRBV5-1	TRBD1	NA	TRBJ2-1	CASSSSYYLRDRSQVGEQFF	TGCGCCAGCAGCTCCTCATATTATCTCCGGGACAGAAGTCAAGTAGGTGAGCAGTTCTTC
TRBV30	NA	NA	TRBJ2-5	CACLQETQYF	TGTGCCTGCCTCCAAGAGACCCAGTACTTC
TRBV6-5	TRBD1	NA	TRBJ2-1	CASNTQGISYNEQFF	TGTGCCAGCAATACACAGGGGATCTCCTACAATGAGCAGTTCTTC
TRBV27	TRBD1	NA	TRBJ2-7	CASSVQGTYEQYF	TGTGCCAGCAGTGTACAGGGGACCTACGAGCAGTACTTC
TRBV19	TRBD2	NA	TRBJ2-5	CATRLAGDETQYF	TGTGCCACCAGACTAGCGGGAGATGAGACCCAGTACTTC
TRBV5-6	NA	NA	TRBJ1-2	CASSLARSFTRGYTF	TGTGCCAGCAGCTTGGCGCGATCTTTTACTCGTGGCTACACCTTC
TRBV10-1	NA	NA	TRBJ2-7	CATQASDSYEQYF	TGCGCCACCCAGGCTAGCGACTCCTACGAGCAGTACTTC
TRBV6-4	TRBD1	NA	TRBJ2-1	CASSPGQGGNEQFF	TGTGCCAGCAGTCCGGGACAGGGGGGGAATGAGCAGTTCTTC
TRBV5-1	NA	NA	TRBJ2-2	CASRRDTGELFF	TGCGCCAGCAGGAGGGACACCGGGGAGCTGTTTTTT
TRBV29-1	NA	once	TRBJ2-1	CSVVRLLYNEQFF	TGCAGCGTTGTCAGACTACTCTACAATGAGCAGTTCTTC
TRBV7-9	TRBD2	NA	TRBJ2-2	CASSLAFTKRGFTGELFF	TGTGCCAGCAGCTTAGCGTTTACTAAGCGGGGGTTCACCGGGGAGCTGTTTTTT
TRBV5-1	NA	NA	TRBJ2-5	CASRRDPVENEETQYF	TGCGCCAGCAGGCGGGACCCCGTCGAGAACGAAGAGACCCAGTACTTC
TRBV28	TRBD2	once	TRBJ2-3	CASSLGLAGGGTDTQYF	TGTGCCAGCAGTTTGGGACTAGCGGGAGGAGGCACAGATACGCAGTATTTT
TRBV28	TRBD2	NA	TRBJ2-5	CASSDGLAGYQETQYF	TGTGCCAGCAGTGACGGACTAGCGGGATACCAAGAGACCCAGTACTTC
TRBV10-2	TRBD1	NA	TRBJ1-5	CASSGDRRNNQPQHF	TGCGCCAGCAGCGGGGACAGGAGAAATAATCAGCCCCAGCATTTT
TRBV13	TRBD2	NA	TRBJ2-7	CASSLRGEGRYEQYF	TGTGCCAGCAGCTTACGGGGGGAGGGCCGCTACGAGCAGTACTTC
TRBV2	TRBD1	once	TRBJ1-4	CASRTPPRTGGQGTTNEKLFF	TGTGCCAGCAGAACCCCACCCAGGACAGGGGGGCAAGGGACAACTAATGAAAAACTGTTTTTT
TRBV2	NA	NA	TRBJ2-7	CASSGTTKYGEQYF	TGTGCCAGCAGTGGTACTACGAAGTACGGGGAGCAGTACTTC
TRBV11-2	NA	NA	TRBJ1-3	CASSPSPVSGNTIYF	TGTGCCAGCAGCCCATCTCCAGTCTCTGGAAACACCATATATTTT
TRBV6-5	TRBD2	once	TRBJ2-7	CASSYAGGRNEQYF	TGTGCCAGCAGTTACGCGGGGGGGCGCAACGAGCAGTACTTC
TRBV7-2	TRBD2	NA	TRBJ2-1	CASSPGSGGLNEQFF	TGTGCCAGCAGCCCGGGGAGCGGGGGGCTCAATGAGCAGTTCTTC